This T cell receptor beta chain was captured by sequencing in a study of cytomegalovirus exposure and HLA in healthy donors (dated by TCRdb to 2016 to 2017). In the study overall: According to an earlier analysis of 587 of the donors, about 180 million T cells yielded 117 million unique TCR beta sequences and less than 300 Gb of sequence data. Roughly 300 gigabases of sequencing data and around 80 million unique TCR sequences made up an early release that covered fewer than 650 HLA-typed donors. Of the roughly 390 genotyped donors, roughly 80% were placed in the genetic ancestry cluster associated with self-reported Caucasian donors. The study was designed to test whether signatures of past pathogen exposure could be identified by cataloging public T cell receptors. The T cell repertoires of some 700 subjects were profiled by immunosequencing and related to cytomegalovirus serostatus. A separate validation cohort of roughly 130 different subjects was used in addition to the roughly 640-subject first cohort. High-throughput TCR immunosequencing, statistical association of individual TCRs with disease status, and machine learning were combined to predict cytomegalovirus infection status. To study patterns of TCR occurrence, a later analysis re-analyzed previously published TCR beta repertoires from 700 or so donors and added high-resolution HLA genotyping. In the later analysis, no new phenotypic data were used to find candidate immune exposures; instead, reliance was placed on TCR beta sequences and their occurrence across donors. An earlier analysis of 587 of the donors applied high-throughput TCR beta sequencing to assess whether each TCR beta V gene segment acted as functional or pseudogenic. Donor age, sex, ethnicity and CMV serostatus were collected together with the repertoire data. A later genetic analysis took genome-wide SNP genotypes for about 55% of the 666 donors and used that subset as a discovery cohort. All discovery cohort repertoires had been generated using a single sequencing platform. Both class I and class II loci were covered by HLA typing, at four-digit resolution. Typing coverage differed by locus: A, B, C, DRB1 and DQB1 were typed in about 629-640 donors, DQA1 in about 550, DPA1 in around 580, and DPB1 in 472. Because of strong linkage in the cohort, four or five DR-DQ haplotypes were treated as single units for association and clustering. On average, roughly 240,000 unique TCR beta nucleotide sequences were sequenced per donor among 398 genotyped donors of the cohort, with about 17% of those sequences being non-productive.

Paper-wide results and their limitations: Broadly in line with IMGT annotations, most TCR beta V segments showed up in productive rearrangements about 90% or about 30% of the time in an earlier analysis of some 590 of the donors. In vitro tests confirmed that a few of the cytomegalovirus-associated TCR beta chains recognize cytomegalovirus antigens. In a later analysis, the rate of TCR association differed among HLA loci, with DRB1 alleles having the most associated TCRs and HLA-C alleles having the fewest. An association between a missense DCLRE1C variant and V-gene and J-gene trimming of TCR beta chains was found in a later genetic analysis and replicated in an independent cohort. In a later analysis, most CMV-associated TCR beta chains were found to appear HLA-restricted, with HLA associations seemingly driven largely by CMV exposure. Most TCR sequences were observed very rarely across donors, whereas some public TCRs were present in many individuals. In a later analysis, HLA-associated TCR beta chains showed more clonal expansion and lower generation probabilities than non-associated chains that were equally common. Correlated functional status among segregating V segments might be attributable to linkage disequilibrium, but an unknown experimental factor could not be ruled out. Compared with the roughly 700-donor mean, donors in an Asian-associated ancestry cluster had fewer N-insertions in productive TCRs, according to a later genetic analysis. Only TCR beta chains were sequenced in this cohort, and the absence of alpha or paired-chain data limited detectable features. The presence/absence analyses assumed that sequencing depth was roughly uniform across donors, and that assumption may not be true. HLA typing was unavailable for some donors at each locus, so association tests used only the typed subset. The only immune exposure information available for the cohort was CMV serostatus. Because counts were too low, seventeen rarely observed V segments, including chromosome 9 orphons, were excluded from the earlier analysis of some 590 of the donors. In the study, approximately 150 TCR beta chains were listed as associated with cytomegalovirus. A further reported finding was that TCR beta sequences accurately predicted the HLA-A and HLA-B alleles for most subjects in the first cohort. In both the original and validation cohorts, the classifier was reported to diagnose cytomegalovirus status with high specificity and sensitivity. Several of the top co-occurrence clusters appeared to be linked to parvovirus B19, influenza, CMV and Epstein-Barr virus, according to a later analysis. When HLA alleles, especially DR and DQ, strongly co-occurred, TCR associations were difficult to assign to individual alleles. A cluster of highly shared sequence variants was judged likely to be a technical artifact of the sequencing pipeline. Because the 87-base-pair reads could not distinguish some IMGT-functional V segments, including TRBV6-2 and TRBV6-3, those segments were excluded. In a later analysis, around 17,000 TCR beta sequences were associated with specific HLA alleles at a false discovery rate of 0.05. The authors suggested that the approach could potentially be generalized to other disease states and immunological phenotypes.

The cohort comprised several hundred healthy bone marrow donors. At the time of sampling, all cohort members were nominally healthy, though unrecorded immune exposures were likely present. The donor tested CMV seropositive, placing the donor among the roughly 270 seropositive members of the cohort. A peripheral blood sample was collected from each donor, and TCR beta sequencing was performed on peripheral blood mononuclear cells. Genomic DNA was extracted from the blood cell samples with the Qiagen DNeasy Blood Extraction Kit. Preparation of the library involved the immunoSEQ multiplex PCR assay. The multiplex PCR relied on a mix of 60 forward primers for TCR Vbeta segments and 13 reverse primers for TCR Jbeta segments. A multiplex PCR assay on genomic DNA amplified the CDR3 region of rearranged TCR beta genes. Amplified TCR beta libraries were sequenced as 87-base-pair reads on the Illumina HiSeq System. Per the original workflow: In a later analysis, approximately 74 million unique TCR beta chains were counted across the roughly 700 repertoires, and roughly 10 million of these chains were shared by at least two donors. To remove PCR and sequencing errors, raw reads were error-corrected and collapsed into unique sequences using a nearest-neighbor algorithm that merged closely related sequences. Alignment of CDR3 sequences to IMGT reference sequences was used to assign V, D and J gene segments. Each retained sequence needed at least a six-nucleotide match to both a V gene segment and a J gene segment. A rearrangement was called productive if the CDR3 had no stop codons and remained in frame with V and J, and every other rearrangement was called non-productive. CDR3 was defined according to IMGT convention as the region running from the second conserved V-encoded cysteine to the conserved J-encoded phenylalanine. In an earlier analysis of around 600 of the donors, sequences lacking an unambiguous match to a single V gene segment were excluded. An earlier analysis of 587 of the donors classified V segments as functional when productive rearrangements were above 56.7% and as segregating when the standard deviation between donors was above 5%. A statistical classification framework was built for diagnosing cytomegalovirus status from the catalog of TCR beta chain sequences. In a later analysis, TCR nucleotide sequences were compared against IMGT/GENE-DB human TR gene sequences so that V and J genes could be assigned. A later analysis assigned CDR3 sequences and most-parsimonious VDJ recombination scenarios with the TCRdist pipeline. A later analysis defined each TCR beta chain by its CDR3 amino acid sequence plus V-gene family, and excluded reads lacking a unique V-gene family. To address suspected cross-contamination and a sequencing artifact, a later analysis removed 592 highly shared, low-generation-probability nucleotide sequences. In a later analysis, a clonal expansion index was calculated for each public chain from normalized within-repertoire ranks of inferred template counts. Generation probabilities in a later analysis came from a VDJ recombination model fitted to out-of-frame rearrangements, and those results were checked against IGoR. In a later analysis, hypergeometric tests were used to score TCR-TCR, TCR-HLA and TCR-CMV co-occurrence, with a repertoire-size bias correction applied to TCR pairs. False discovery rates were estimated in a later analysis by permuting HLA or CMV assignments 20 times. A later analysis grouped co-occurring TCRs with DBSCAN, adding TCRdist sequence similarity when clustering within HLA-allele-positive subsets. Repertoires with fewer than 30,000 or more than 120,000 public chains, plus five repertoires with anomalous nucleotide sharing, were excluded from co-occurrence clustering. Imported from immuneACCESS, the table was reduced by TCRdb to in-frame sequences with V and J called. These copies leave out some clones; in studies compared against another copy, an unresolved V gene accounts for under half, and the cause of the remainder is not known. V and J calls and clone size are as listed in that table; D and trimming were resolved from the DNA. The sample profile shows around 100,000 clones; roughly four fifths of them were found once. Roughly 22% of the sample is held by the ten biggest clonotypes.

About this clone: Its antigen remains unidentified. Within one base of it there is no much larger clone, and no base qualities were kept.

The germline V gene (reference sequence) sets CDR1 to LNHDA and CDR2 to SQIVND. The germline ends are 10 bases apart after V is trimmed by 5 bases and J by 8 bases. Spanning cysteine to phenylalanine, the CDR3 consists of 12 amino acids. Of the read, only the CDR3 DNA is kept; its 36 bases are in frame from base 1. The chain couples TRBV19 to TRBJ2-1; the D gene remains uncertain. Sequences were obtained from PBMCs. This sequence was found in a man aged 25 to 40 in good health and CMV-seropositive. The CDR3 protein: CASSYSRYEQFF. The DNA is as follows: TGTGCCAGTAGTTATTCCCGTTATGAGCAGTTCTTC.